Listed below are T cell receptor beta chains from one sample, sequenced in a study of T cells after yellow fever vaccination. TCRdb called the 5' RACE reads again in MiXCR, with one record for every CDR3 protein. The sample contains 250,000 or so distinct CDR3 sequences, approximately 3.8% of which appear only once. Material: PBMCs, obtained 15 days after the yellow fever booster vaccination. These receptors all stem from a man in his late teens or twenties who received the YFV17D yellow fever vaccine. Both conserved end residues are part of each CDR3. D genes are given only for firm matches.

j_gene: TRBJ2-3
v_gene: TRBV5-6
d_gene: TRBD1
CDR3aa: CASSPLGTVGADTQYF

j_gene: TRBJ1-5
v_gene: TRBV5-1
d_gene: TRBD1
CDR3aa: CASREGTGENQPQHF

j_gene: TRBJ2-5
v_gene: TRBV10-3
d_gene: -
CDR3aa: CAIRSSTGGETQYF

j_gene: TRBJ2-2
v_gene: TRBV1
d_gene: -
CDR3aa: CTSSQPGQGVRKTGELFF

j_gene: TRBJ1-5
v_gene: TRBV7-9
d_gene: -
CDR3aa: CASSPAKNQPQHF

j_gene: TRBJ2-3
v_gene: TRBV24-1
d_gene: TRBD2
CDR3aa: CATSEVERGSTDTQYF

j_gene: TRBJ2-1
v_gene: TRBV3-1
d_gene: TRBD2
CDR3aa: CASSQEGLAGGSYNEQFF

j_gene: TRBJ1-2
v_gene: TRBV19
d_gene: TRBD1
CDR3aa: CASTETDRAGYGYTF

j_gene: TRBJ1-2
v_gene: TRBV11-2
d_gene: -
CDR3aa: CASSSVGTRNGYTF

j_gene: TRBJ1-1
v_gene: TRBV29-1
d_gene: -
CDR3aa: CSVDRAMNTEAFF

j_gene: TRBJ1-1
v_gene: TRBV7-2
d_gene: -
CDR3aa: CASSSLLRGGLNTEAFF

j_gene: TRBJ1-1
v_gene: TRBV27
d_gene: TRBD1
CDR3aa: CASSFDRDVNTEAFF

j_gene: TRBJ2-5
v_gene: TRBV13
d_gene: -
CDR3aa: CASSPEGSGETQYF

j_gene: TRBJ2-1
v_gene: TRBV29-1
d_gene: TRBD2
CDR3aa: CSDTAGGKKFEQFF

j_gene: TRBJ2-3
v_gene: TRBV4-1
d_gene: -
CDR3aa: CASSPASGDTQYF

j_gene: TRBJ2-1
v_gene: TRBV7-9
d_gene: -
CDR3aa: CASTAAFSSYNEQFF

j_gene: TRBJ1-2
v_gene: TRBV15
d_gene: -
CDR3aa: CATSREFGTAFEGYTF

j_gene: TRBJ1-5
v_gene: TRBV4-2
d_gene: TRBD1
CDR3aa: CASSQDNRGGQQPQHF

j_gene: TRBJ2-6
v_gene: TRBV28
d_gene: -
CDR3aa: CASSFSRGRGPGANVLTF

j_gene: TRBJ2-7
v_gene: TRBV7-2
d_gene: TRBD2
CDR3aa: CASSLRASGSYEQYF

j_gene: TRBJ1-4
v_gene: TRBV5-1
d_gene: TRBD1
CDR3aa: CASSLQGAGNEKLFF

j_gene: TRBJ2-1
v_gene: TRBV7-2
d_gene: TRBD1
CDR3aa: CASSLGGMGRGYNEQFF

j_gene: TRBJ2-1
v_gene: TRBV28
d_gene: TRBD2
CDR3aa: CASSLSASGMYNEQFF

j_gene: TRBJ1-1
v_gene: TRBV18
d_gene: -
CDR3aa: CASSPAPGDSTEAFF

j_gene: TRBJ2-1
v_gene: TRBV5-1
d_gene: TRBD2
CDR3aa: CASSPLLAGDNEQFF

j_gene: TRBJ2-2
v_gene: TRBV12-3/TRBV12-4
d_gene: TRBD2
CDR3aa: CASSPRTSGALNTGELFF

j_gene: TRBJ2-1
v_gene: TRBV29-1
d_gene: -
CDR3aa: CSVEWDTYNEQFF

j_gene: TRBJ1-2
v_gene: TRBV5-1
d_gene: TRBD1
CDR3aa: CASRTGGLYGYTF

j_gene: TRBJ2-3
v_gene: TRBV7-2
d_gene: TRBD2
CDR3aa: CASSLAIAGPRGDTQYF

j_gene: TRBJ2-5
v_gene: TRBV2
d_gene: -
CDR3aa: CASKASILYF